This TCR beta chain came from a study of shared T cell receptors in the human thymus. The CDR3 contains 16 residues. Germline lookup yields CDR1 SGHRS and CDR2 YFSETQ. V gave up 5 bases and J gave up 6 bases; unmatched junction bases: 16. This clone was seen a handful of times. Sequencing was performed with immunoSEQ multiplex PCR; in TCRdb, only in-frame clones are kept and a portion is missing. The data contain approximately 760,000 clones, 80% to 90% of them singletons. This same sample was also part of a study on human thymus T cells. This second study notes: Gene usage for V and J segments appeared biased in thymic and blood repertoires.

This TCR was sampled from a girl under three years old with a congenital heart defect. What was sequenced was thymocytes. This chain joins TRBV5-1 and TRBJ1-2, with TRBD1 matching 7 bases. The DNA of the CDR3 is TGCGCCAGCAGACGGGGTCGTCGAACAGGGGAAGATGGCTACACCTTC. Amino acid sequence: CASRRGRRTGEDGYTF.